These 22 T cell receptor beta chains were all obtained from the same sample, sequenced in a study of blood T cell repertoires in COVID-19. TCRdb's copy holds only in-frame clones and misses some; the assay was immunoSEQ multiplex PCR. The repertoire consists of around 170,000 clones, with roughly four fifths occurring once and the leading ten covering 13% to 15%. Sequenced input: peripheral blood. The receptors were sampled from a man younger than 40 with active or convalescent COVID-19.

This clone has just a few counts. The CDR3 sequence is CASSRQERPTDNSPLHF. DNA of the CDR3: TGCGCCAGCAGCCGACAGGAGCGACCTACCGATAATTCACCCCTCCACTTT. V and J are TRBV5-1 and TRBJ1-6; D perhaps matches TRBD1 (6 bases). The CDR3 sequence is 17 residues long. The germline V gene has CDR1 SGHRS and CDR2 YFSETQ. The V and J ends lost 4 bases and 5 bases respectively, with 19 bases between them.

The chain recombines TRBV6-5 with TRBJ1-3; 9 bases fit TRBD1. This CDR3 comprises 16 residues. With 0 bases clipped from V and 3 bases from J, the junction kept 3 bases outside the gene matches. Germline CDR1 reads MNHEY; CDR2 reads SVGAGI. CDR3 sequence reads: CASSYSGQGVGNTIYF. The CDR3 DNA is TGTGCCAGCAGTTACTCGGGACAGGGAGTTGGAAACACCATATATTTT.

The chain combines TRBV19 with TRBJ1-2; TRBD1 matches at 7 bases. Trimming took 4 bases from V and 5 from J; bases not matched to a gene: 13. Germline V gene lookup returns CDR1 LNHDA and CDR2 SQIVND (reference sequence). The CDR3 consists of 16 residues. For the CDR3, the DNA is TGTGCCAGTAGTACCAGACCGGGGGGGACAGCGTATGGCTACACCTTC. Translating gives CASSTRPGGTAYGYTF.

The chain has TRBV30 and TRBJ2-2; the D gene is possibly TRBD2 (6 bases). The ends were cut back, 2 bases at V and 6 bases at J, with 10 bases in the middle. There are 13 residues in the CDR3. Per the germline V gene, CDR1 is GTSNPN and CDR2 is SVGIG (reference sequence). The DNA of the CDR3 is TGTGCCTGGAGTTCGGGGGTGGCCGGGGAGCTGTTTTTT. Its protein product is CAWSSGVAGELFF. Combining the CDR3 with reference TRBV30 and TRBJ2-2 gives the whole variable domain SQTIHQWPATLVQPVGSPLSLECTVEGTSNPNLYWYRQAAGRGLQLLFYSVGIGQISSEVPQNLSASRPQDRQFILSSKKLLLSDSGFYLCAWSSGVAGELFFGEGSRLTVL.

This chain connects TRBV21-1 to TRBJ1-6; TRBD1 reflects the table's D call only, with no check against the DNA. TRBV21-1 is a pseudogene locus. The CDR3 extends over 18 amino acids. CDR3 nucleotides: TGTGCCAGCAGTCTCGGGGGACAGGGAATCTTCTATAATTCACCCCTCCACTTT. This translates into CASSLGGQGIFYNSPLHF.

This chain links TRBV27 with TRBJ2-2; no firm D call. Germline-derived CDR1 and CDR2 are MNHEY and SMNVEV (reference sequence). This CDR3 is 11 amino acids long. The V gene lost 5 bases and the J gene lost 7 bases, with 5 bases spanning the gap. The CDR3 DNA follows: TGTGCCAGCAGTATCAGCGGGGAGCTGTTTTTT. It specifies CASSISGELFF.

V and J are TRBV19 and TRBJ2-7; 7 bases map to TRBD1. The germline V gene encodes CDR1 LNHDA and CDR2 SQIVND (reference sequence). This CDR3 has 16 residues. V gave up 5 bases and J gave up 0 bases; unmatched junction bases: 10. The CDR3 is CASSGAGRGSSYEQYF. In DNA, the CDR3 is TGTGCCAGTAGTGGCGCGGGCAGGGGGTCCTCCTACGAGCAGTACTTC.

This clone was observed a handful of times. The chain couples TRBV4-3 to TRBJ2-1, with TRBD2 matching over 15 bases. J was trimmed by 9 bases and V by 3 bases; bases with no gene match: 15. The germline V gene has CDR1 LGHNA and CDR2 YSLEER. This CDR3 has 19 amino acids. As DNA, the CDR3 is TGCGCCAGCAGCCAGGTCTTAGCGGGACTAGCGGGAGGTTACGGTGAGCAGTTCTTC. Its translation is CASSQVLAGLAGGYGEQFF.

The count of this clone is one. The rearrangement uses TRBV4-3 and TRBJ1-3; D gene ambiguous. In germline, CDR1 is LGHNA, CDR2 YSLEER. V was clipped by 0 bases and J by 0 bases, with 12 bases between them. This CDR3 contains 17 residues. The CDR3 DNA sequence: TGCGCCAGCAGCCAAGATCTACCGGGTTCCTCTGGAAACACCATATATTTT. Its protein product is CASSQDLPGSSGNTIYF.

This chain uses TRBV10-3 with TRBJ1-2; the D gene is possibly TRBD1 (5 bases). V lost 11 bases, J lost 0 bases, and 10 bases lay in between. CDR3 length: 12 residues. The V gene's germline CDR1 is ENHRY and CDR2 SYGVKD. CDR3 residues: CASQGANYGYTF. The CDR3 coding sequence is TGTGCCTCGCAAGGGGCTAACTATGGCTACACCTTC.

The chain recombines TRBV7-3 with TRBJ2-2, with 12 bases aligning to TRBD2. Germline CDR1 and CDR2: SGHTA and FQGTGA. J lost 4 bases, V lost 5 bases, and 5 bases had no gene match. The CDR3 covers 16 residues. Here the CDR3 DNA reads TGTGCCAGCAGCCCTAGCGGGGGGGTTATCACCGGGGAGCTGTTTTTT. Translating gives CASSPSGGVITGELFF.

This clone was recorded once. This chain uses TRBV14 with TRBJ1-6; tentatively, D is TRBD1 (6 bases). CDR1 is SGHDN and CDR2 is FVKESK in the germline V gene. Trimming shortened V by 4 bases and J by 2 bases, and 12 bases separated the two germline ends. CDR3 length: 16 amino acids. CDR3: CASSPRTDPYNSPLHF. CDR3 bases: TGTGCCAGCAGCCCTAGGACAGATCCCTATAATTCACCCCTCCACTTT. Drawing the rest from reference TRBV14 and TRBJ1-6, the complete variable domain is EAGVTQFPSHSVIEKGQTVTLRCDPISGHDNLYWYRRVMGKEIKFLLHFVKESKQDESGMPNNRFLAERTGGTYSTLKVQPAELEDSGVYFCASSPRTDPYNSPLHFGNGTRLTVT.

The gene calls are TRBV13 and TRBJ1-2, with TRBD1 identical over 7 bases. Germline assignment: CDR1 PRHDT and CDR2 FYEKMQ (reference sequence). CDR3 length: 19 residues. With V trimmed by 5 bases and J by 0 bases, 18 bases remained unmatched. The CDR3: CASSAQMYIGGQANYGYTF. CDR3 DNA sequence: TGTGCCAGCAGCGCCCAAATGTACATTGGAGGACAGGCTAACTATGGCTACACCTTC.

The rearrangement uses TRBV9 and TRBJ1-2; 7 bases fit TRBD1. Looked up from germline, CDR1 is SGDLS and CDR2 is YYNGEE. The CDR3 is 15 residues long. Germline trimming cut 0 bases from V and 4 bases from J; bases unmatched to any gene: 6. This CDR3 reads CASSVGGGTGYGYTF. The CDR3 nucleotides are TGTGCCAGCAGCGTAGGAGGGGGCACGGGCTATGGCTACACCTTC.

V gene TRBV18 combines with J gene TRBJ1-3; a weak D match, TRBD1 (6 bases). In germline, CDR1 is KGHSH, CDR2 LQKENI. This CDR3 spans 15 amino acids. V was cut by 3 bases and J by 10 bases, with 19 bases left in between. The CDR3 bases are TGTGCCAGCTCACCGAGTTCAAGGGGGACGCAGACCATATATTTT. Its protein is CASSPSSRGTQTIYF.

The J gene is TRBJ1-6, the V gene TRBV3-1 (or the pseudogene TRBV3-2); TRBD1 matches 8 bases. This CDR3 is built from 16 residues. Germline CDR1 is LGHDT and CDR2 is YNNKEL (reference sequence). V was pared by 1 base and J by 3 bases, with 2 bases of the junction left unmatched. The CDR3 region has the DNA TGTGCCAGCAGCCAAGGACAGGGGATCTATAATTCACCCCTCCACTTT. Its protein is CASSQGQGIYNSPLHF.

A single count supports this clone. The chain links TRBV11-2 to TRBJ1-3, with unresolved D. Trimming shortened V by 5 bases and J by 0 bases, and 20 bases separated the two germline ends. Germline CDR1 and CDR2: SGHAT and FQNNGV. The CDR3 spans 18 residues. The CDR3 spells CASSPRREEIYSGNTIYF. DNA of the CDR3: TGTGCCAGCAGCCCGCGTCGGGAGGAAATCTACTCTGGAAACACCATATATTTT.

The chain is built from TRBV7-9 and TRBJ2-2; 10 positions match TRBD2. In germline, CDR1 is SEHNR, CDR2 FQNEAQ (reference sequence). The CDR3 has 16 amino acids. V dropped 1 base and J dropped 6; count of bases not matched to a gene: 5. The CDR3 sequence is CASSLVGTSVSGELFF. CDR3 in DNA: TGTGCCAGCAGCTTAGTAGGGACTAGCGTATCCGGGGAGCTGTTTTTT.

The chain is built from TRBV7-9 and TRBJ1-4, with a tentative D call TRBD1 (5 bases). CDR3 size: 17 residues. The V and J ends lost 5 bases and 8 bases respectively, with 24 bases between them. CDR1 is SEHNR and CDR2 is FQNEAQ in the germline V gene (reference sequence). This CDR3 is CASSAHAARVHNEKLFF. The DNA of the CDR3 is TGTGCCAGCAGCGCCCACGCAGCCAGGGTTCATAACGAAAAACTGTTTTTT.

The rearrangement uses TRBV5-1 and TRBJ1-1; a possible D gene is TRBD1 (6 bases). The germline gives CDR1 SGHRS, CDR2 YFSETQ. The CDR3 contains 13 residues. Between the trimmed V and J ends, which lost 5 bases and 5 bases, there was a span of 13 bases. The CDR3 DNA reads TGCGCCAGCAGAAAGGGACAAGCAACTGAAGCTTTCTTT. This sequence encodes CASRKGQATEAFF.

This chain uses TRBV5-5 with TRBJ1-2; D gene unclear. The CDR3 consists of 13 residues. CDR1 SGHKS and CDR2 YYEKEE come from the germline V gene (reference sequence). Trimming stripped 2 bases from V and 0 bases from J, with 5 bases between. The CDR3 coding sequence is TGTGCCAGCAGCTTCGGGTCTAACTATGGCTACACCTTC. This encodes CASSFGSNYGYTF. Drawing the rest from reference TRBV5-5 and TRBJ1-2, the complete variable domain is DAGVTQSPTHLIKTRGQQVTLRCSPISGHKSVSWYQQVLGQGPQFIFQYYEKEERGRGNFPDRFSARQFPNYSSELNVNALLLGDSALYLCASSFGSNYGYTFGSGTRLTVV.

The V and J genes are TRBV7-9 and TRBJ1-3, with a possible D match to TRBD1 (6 bases). V lost 4 bases to trimming and J lost 3 bases, with 16 bases between them. The CDR3 totals 16 residues. Germline V gene data show CDR1 as SEHNR and CDR2 as FQNEAQ (reference sequence). DNA for the CDR3: TGTGCCAGCAGCTCTAGACAGGCCCCGGGTGGAAACACCATATATTTT. It yields the protein CASSSRQAPGGNTIYF.